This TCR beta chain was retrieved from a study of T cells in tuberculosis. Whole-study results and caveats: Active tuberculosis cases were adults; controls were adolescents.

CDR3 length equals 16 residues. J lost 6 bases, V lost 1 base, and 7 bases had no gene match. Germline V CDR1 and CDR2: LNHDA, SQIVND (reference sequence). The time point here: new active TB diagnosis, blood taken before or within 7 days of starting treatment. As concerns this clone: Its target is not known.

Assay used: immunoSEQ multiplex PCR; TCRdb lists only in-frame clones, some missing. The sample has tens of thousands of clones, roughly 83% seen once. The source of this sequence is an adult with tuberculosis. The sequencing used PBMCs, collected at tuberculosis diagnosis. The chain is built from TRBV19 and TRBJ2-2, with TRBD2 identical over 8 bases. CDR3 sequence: CASSIGVSGGAGELFF. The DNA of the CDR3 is TGTGCCAGTAGTATAGGAGTTTCGGGAGGGGCCGGGGAGCTGTTTTTT.